These T cell receptor beta chains were read from a single sample in a study of metastatic and nonmetastatic thyroid tumors. TCRdb recomputed clones from the PCR reads via MiXCR. The table lists around 31,000 clones, approximately 15% of them singletons. The source material was blood. The source of these receptors is a male donor with papillary thyroid cancer or a benign thyroid nodule (not recorded which). Some clones in this sample may be carry-over from other donors' samples. The CDR3 runs from the conserved cysteine through the conserved F or W. Fields, in order: J gene, clone size, V gene, D gene, CDR3 protein, CDR3 DNA. A D gene is named only where the DNA matches it firmly. Clone size is not always given. Where it is, it says once, few, many or a class for expanded clones.

TRBJ1-1 many TRBV4-2 TRBD1 CASSQDSQGAVAFF TGTGCCAGCAGCCAAGATTCACAGGGGGCGGTAGCTTTCTTT
TRBJ2-1 many TRBV29-1 TRBD2 CSVVPRGTSGYNEQFF TGCAGCGTCGTCCCCAGGGGGACTAGCGGGTACAATGAGCAGTTCTTC
TRBJ1-1 many TRBV14 NA CASSQFDKEPSGAFF TGTGCCAGCAGCCAATTCGACAAGGAACCCTCAGGGGCTTTCTTT
TRBJ2-5 NA TRBV5-6 NA CASSLSETQYF TGTGCCAGCAGCTTGTCAGAGACCCAGTACTTC
TRBJ1-1 many TRBV19 NA CASSTWSDTEAFF TGTGCCAGTAGTACTTGGTCGGACACTGAAGCTTTCTTT
TRBJ2-2 few TRBV30 TRBD2 CAWMVAGGGRELFF TGTGCCTGGATGGTAGCGGGAGGTGGTAGGGAGCTGTTTTTT
TRBJ2-3 many TRBV18 NA CASSPGLSDTQYF TGTGCCAGCTCACCCGGCCTATCAGATACGCAGTATTTT
TRBJ2-7 NA TRBV20-1 NA CSAERYGSGSYEQYF TGCAGTGCCGAAAGGTACGGGAGCGGCTCCTACGAGCAGTACTTC
TRBJ2-7 many TRBV6-1 NA CASSHGRARASEQYF TGTGCCAGCTCGCACGGGCGGGCCAGGGCCAGCGAGCAGTACTTC
TRBJ2-3 medium-sized TRBV12-3/TRBV12-4 TRBD1 CASSSRGLAVDTQYF TGTGCCAGCAGTTCCAGGGGGCTAGCCGTAGATACGCAGTATTTT
TRBJ1-5 many TRBV28 NA CASSLFASGRQPQHF TGTGCCAGCAGTTTATTCGCGTCGGGTCGTCAGCCCCAGCATTTT
TRBJ2-1 many TRBV20-1 TRBD2 CSAPGTSGSRRDEQFF TGCAGTGCTCCGGGGACTAGCGGGAGTCGTAGGGATGAGCAGTTCTTC
TRBJ1-1 many TRBV20-1 TRBD1 CSAREQGPTEAFF TGCAGTGCTAGAGAACAGGGGCCCACTGAAGCTTTCTTT
TRBJ1-6 many TRBV20-1 TRBD1 CSARPGQHNSPLHF TGCAGTGCTAGACCGGGACAGCATAATTCACCCCTCCACTTT
TRBJ2-2 many TRBV3-1 NA CASSQDRLTGELFF TGTGCCAGCAGCCAAGACCGGCTCACCGGGGAGCTGTTTTTT
TRBJ2-1 many TRBV12-3/TRBV12-4 NA CASSQTVPRGWEDEQFF TGTGCCAGCAGCCAGACCGTCCCGCGGGGCTGGGAAGATGAGCAGTTCTTC
TRBJ2-2 many TRBV20-1 TRBD2 CSARTSGSWNTGELFF TGCAGTGCCAGGACTAGCGGGAGCTGGAACACCGGGGAGCTGTTTTTT
TRBJ1-2 once TRBV5-1 TRBD1 CASSFRQGPPYGYTF TGCGCCAGCAGCTTTAGACAGGGCCCGCCTTATGGCTACACCTTC
TRBJ2-1 many TRBV18 TRBD2 CASSPLAGGYNEQFF TGTGCCAGCTCACCTCTAGCGGGAGGGTACAATGAGCAGTTCTTC
TRBJ2-7 once TRBV7-6 TRBD1 CASSLRTGYEQYF TGTGCCAGCAGCTTAAGGACAGGGTACGAGCAGTACTTC
TRBJ2-5 many TRBV3-1 TRBD2 CASSRAWGAGDETQYF TGTGCCAGCAGCCGAGCTTGGGGAGCGGGAGATGAGACCCAGTACTTC
TRBJ1-1 medium-sized TRBV6-1 NA CASSWGDTEAFF TGTGCCAGCAGCTGGGGCGACACTGAAGCTTTCTTT
TRBJ2-2 many TRBV3-1 NA CASSLQVAGELFF TGTGCCAGCAGCTTACAGGTTGCCGGGGAGCTGTTTTTT
TRBJ2-4 many TRBV12-3/TRBV12-4 TRBD2 CASSLASGGANIQYF TGTGCCAGCAGTTTAGCGTCGGGAGGAGCAAACATTCAGTACTTC
TRBJ2-3 many TRBV20-1 NA CSASLPAGGVSDTQYF TGCAGTGCCTCCCTACCAGCCGGGGGAGTGTCAGATACGCAGTATTTT
TRBJ2-7 many TRBV6-1 NA CASSGHTYEQYF TGTGCCAGCAGCGGACATACCTACGAGCAGTACTTC
TRBJ1-2 many TRBV5-6 NA CASSPLGPATGYTF TGTGCCAGCAGCCCCCTCGGGCCGGCGACAGGCTACACCTTC
TRBJ2-5 many TRBV28 NA CASSAVQLQETQYF TGTGCCAGCAGTGCGGTCCAGCTACAAGAGACCCAGTACTTC
TRBJ2-1 NA TRBV20-1 TRBD2 CSAIGLAADNEQFF TGCAGTGCTATAGGACTAGCGGCCGACAATGAGCAGTTCTTC
TRBJ1-5 many TRBV6-6 NA CASSYLDGEKQPQHF TGTGCCAGCAGTTACTTGGACGGGGAGAAGCAGCCCCAGCATTTT
TRBJ2-2 many TRBV3-1 NA CASSQATGELFF TGTGCCAGCAGCCAAGCTACCGGGGAGCTGTTTTTT
TRBJ2-3 many TRBV6-1 NA CASSPTRLAVNTYF TGTGCCAGCAGCCCTACGCGGCTAGCCGTTAACACGTATTTT
TRBJ1-5 few TRBV6-1 TRBD1 CASSRQGASGQPQHF TGTGCCAGCAGTAGACAGGGGGCGAGCGGGCAGCCCCAGCATTTT
TRBJ1-6 many TRBV24-1 NA CATSVAGSGNSPLHF TGTGCCACCAGTGTAGCGGGCAGTGGAAATTCACCCCTCCACTTT
TRBJ2-2 NA TRBV10-3 NA CAISESGRSHVWELFF TGTGCCATCAGTGAGTCGGGGCGGTCCCATGTCTGGGAGCTGTTTTTT
TRBJ2-5 many TRBV28 NA CASSNFGGGRETQYF TGTGCCAGCAGTAATTTTGGAGGGGGGCGAGAGACCCAGTACTTC
TRBJ2-7 many TRBV4-3 NA CASSQEIKGAYEQYF TGCGCCAGCAGCCAAGAAATTAAGGGAGCCTACGAGCAGTACTTC
TRBJ2-3 NA TRBV20-1 TRBD2 CSARDKLAGGNPDTQYF TGCAGTGCTAGAGATAAACTAGCGGGAGGGAATCCAGATACGCAGTATTTT
TRBJ2-2 many TRBV12-5 NA CASGLSNTGELFF TGTGCTAGTGGTTTGTCAAACACCGGGGAGCTGTTTTTT
TRBJ2-7 NA TRBV4-1 NA CASSQAALGSVRNEQYF TGCGCCAGCAGCCAAGCGGCCTTGGGTAGCGTGAGAAACGAGCAGTACTTC
TRBJ1-1 many TRBV4-1 TRBD1 CASSQASGGGTEAFF TGCGCCAGCAGCCAGGCCTCAGGGGGCGGCACTGAAGCTTTCTTT
TRBJ1-5 many TRBV27 TRBD1 CASRITGAGANQPQHF TGTGCCAGCAGGATAACAGGGGCCGGCGCCAATCAGCCCCAGCATTTT
TRBJ1-2 many TRBV20-1 NA CSARQTGSHGYTF TGCAGTGCTAGACAAACAGGGTCGCATGGCTACACCTTC
TRBJ1-3 many TRBV11-2 NA CASSPDSGNTIYF TGTGCCAGCAGCCCTGACTCTGGAAACACCATATATTTT
TRBJ2-2 many TRBV14 NA CASSQVIGTGELFF TGTGCCAGCAGCCAAGTGATAGGCACCGGGGAGCTGTTTTTT
TRBJ2-3 many TRBV14 TRBD2 CASSQTPGTSFGGYLVTQYF TGTGCCAGCAGCCAAACCCCCGGGACTAGTTTTGGAGGATATTTGGTTACGCAGTATTTT
TRBJ1-3 many TRBV19 NA CASSARQNSGNTIYF TGTGCCAGTAGTGCCCGACAGAACTCTGGAAACACCATATATTTT
TRBJ1-1 NA TRBV2 NA CASSMGGSEAFF TGTGCCAGCAGCATGGGAGGGTCTGAAGCTTTCTTT